This entry lists 17 T cell receptor beta chains sequenced from one sample in a study of beta chain features in type 1 diabetes. Every isolated RNA sample was fully reverse transcribed, so sequencing captured expressed TCRB transcripts. Sequenced by immunoSEQ multiplex PCR; TCRdb stores in-frame clones only, minus some. The sample consists of 120,000 or so clones, around a sixth of them appearing once. Findings and caveats of the study: Across all four CD4+ subsets, people with type 1 diabetes showed modestly shorter TCRB CDR3s.

Their recognized antigens are unknown. The sample comprised central memory CD4+ T cells from blood. These receptors were obtained from a man between 18 and 35 years old with type 1 diabetes.

Concerning this clone: With a much larger clone just one base away, this may be a read error. The chain's CDR3 is CASSNYGYTF. In DNA, the CDR3 is TGTGCCAGCAGCAACTATGGCTACACCTTC. The chain is built from TRBV6-6 and TRBJ1-2; no definite D call. Germline V lookup: CDR1 MNHNY, CDR2 SVGAGI (reference sequence). The CDR3 consists of 10 residues. V was cut by 6 bases and J by 2 bases, with 1 base left in between.

This clone was seen more than once but under ten times. The chain joins TRBV30 to TRBJ2-7; no reliable D call. With 2 bases removed from V and 4 bases from J, the gap between germline ends came to 6 bases. Germline V lookup: CDR1 GTSNPN, CDR2 SVGIG (reference sequence). The CDR3 is 11 amino acids. DNA of the CDR3: TGTGCCTGGAGTACGCGTTACGAGCAGTACTTC. This codes for CAWSTRYEQYF. Looking up the rest from reference TRBV30 and TRBJ2-7 gives the full variable domain: SQTIHQWPATLVQPVGSPLSLECTVEGTSNPNLYWYRQAAGRGLQLLFYSVGIGQISSEVPQNLSASRPQDRQFILSSKKLLLSDSGFYLCAWSTRYEQYFGPGTRLTVT.

In its sample, this clone was seen a few times. The rearrangement links TRBV27 to TRBJ2-3; 13 nucleotides align to TRBD2. Looked up from germline, CDR1 is MNHEY and CDR2 is SMNVEV (reference sequence). The CDR3 is 16 residues long. V dropped 3 bases and J dropped 3; count of bases not matched to a gene: 3. This chain's CDR3 is CASSFGTSGVTDTQYF. CDR3 bases: TGTGCCAGCAGTTTCGGGACTAGCGGGGTGACAGATACGCAGTATTTT.

This chain uses TRBV29-1 with TRBJ1-1; tentative D call: TRBD1 (6 bases). Deletions cut 7 bases from V and 8 bases from J, with 14 bases between. CDR1 and CDR2 (germline): SQVTM, ANQGSEA. This CDR3 has 11 amino acids. As DNA, the CDR3 is TGCAGCGCACAGGACAGATCGGAAGCTTTCTTT. This sequence encodes CSAQDRSEAFF.

The chain carries TRBV7-2 and TRBJ2-1; 11 nucleotides agree with TRBD2. V shed 2 bases and J 6 bases; nucleotides not matched to a gene: 12. The CDR3 is made up of 18 amino acids. Per germline, CDR1 SGHTA and CDR2 FQGNSA. The CDR3 coding sequence is TGTGCCAGCAGCTTATCCCTGCGGGCTAGCGGGAGGTTCAATGAGCAGTTCTTC. Its protein is CASSLSLRASGRFNEQFF. The full variable domain, in which reference TRBV7-2 and TRBJ2-1 provide the parts outside the CDR3, is GAGVSQSPSNKVTEKGKDVELRCDPISGHTALYWYRQSLGQGLEFLIYFQGNSAPDKSGLPSDRFSAERTGGSVSTLTIQRTQQEDSAVYLCASSLSLRASGRFNEQFFGPGTRLTVL.

Only a few counts were recorded for this clone. The chain employs TRBV6-5 and TRBJ1-5; 9 bases are a match to TRBD1. Trimming cost V 6 bases and J 4 bases; bases outside gene matches: 4. The CDR3 sequence is 14 residues long. Looked up from germline, CDR1 is MNHEY and CDR2 is SVGAGI. The CDR3 coding sequence is TGTGCCAGCAGCTGGACAGGGGTGAATCAGCCCCAGCATTTT. It yields the protein CASSWTGVNQPQHF.

The table lists this clone with a few counts. The chain recombines TRBV11-3 with TRBJ2-1; 7 bases are shared with TRBD2. Germline CDR1 is SGHNT and CDR2 is YENEEA. Trimming removed 0 bases from V and 4 bases from J; junction bases left unmatched: 6. The CDR3 is 16 residues long. The CDR3 region is CASSLDGREGYNEQFF. Written as DNA, the CDR3 is TGTGCCAGCAGCTTAGATGGTAGGGAGGGTTACAATGAGCAGTTCTTC.

This clone has ten or more counts. This sequence joins TRBV23-1 and TRBJ1-5, with unresolved D. TRBV23-1 belongs to the ORF category, with a function that is uncertain. The CDR3 is 14 amino acids. Deletions cut 7 bases from V and 3 bases from J, with 13 bases between. CDR3 DNA: TGCGCCAGCATTAAGCGACAATTCAATCAGCCCCAGCATTTT. Translation: CASIKRQFNQPQHF.

The CDR3 is CSVGRGSGTEAFF. CDR3 in DNA: TGCAGCGTTGGGCGGGGATCCGGCACTGAAGCTTTCTTT. V usage is TRBV29-1 and J usage is TRBJ1-1; D is unclear. The germline V gene encodes CDR1 SQVTM and CDR2 ANQGSEA. V lost 4 bases, J lost 4 bases, and 13 bases lay in between. This CDR3 has 13 residues.

This clone occurred a few times. The J gene is TRBJ2-1, the V gene TRBV30; maybe TRBD2 (5 bases). CDR3 length equals 15 residues. CDR1 and CDR2 from the germline V gene are GTSNPN and SVGIG (reference sequence). V was clipped by 1 base and J by 1 base, with 11 bases between them. CDR3 in DNA: TGTGCCTGGAGTGGAGGGCTGGGTTCCTACAATGAGCAGTTCTTC. Translated: CAWSGGLGSYNEQFF.

There are a few counts of this clone. V is TRBV7-2 and J is TRBJ2-1; 8 bases are a match to TRBD2. Germline assignment: CDR1 SGHTA and CDR2 FQGNSA. There are 13 residues in the CDR3. The junction had 5 bases not matched to a gene; V was cut back by 5 bases and J by 8 bases. In nucleotides, the CDR3 is TGTGCCAGCAGCGCGGGACTAGTGGATGAGCAGTTCTTC. Residues: CASSAGLVDEQFF.

This clone was seen many times. The V and J genes are TRBV29-1 and TRBJ2-2; unclear D gene. The CDR3 totals 17 residues. The germline V and J ends were trimmed by 1 base and 1 base, with 16 bases remaining between them. The germline gives CDR1 SQVTM, CDR2 ANQGSEA. In DNA form, the CDR3 reads TGCAGCGTTGAAGCCGACAAGGCCCAAAGGAACACCGGGGAGCTGTTTTTT. Amino acid sequence: CSVEADKAQRNTGELFF.

The V and J genes are TRBV28 and TRBJ1-2, with D possibly TRBD1 on 6 matching bases. Trimming cost V 2 bases and J 2 bases, with 9 bases left between them. CDR1 MDHEN and CDR2 SYDVKM come from the germline V gene. The CDR3 runs to 14 residues. The CDR3 sequence is CASSLATGNYGYTF. The DNA of the CDR3 is TGTGCCAGCAGTTTAGCCACAGGGAACTATGGCTACACCTTC.

This clone was observed many times. The J gene is TRBJ2-5, the V gene TRBV13, with D possibly TRBD2 on 6 matching bases. The CDR3 is 13 residues long. Germline V CDR1 and CDR2: PRHDT, FYEKMQ (reference sequence). Trimming took off 3 bases at V and 1 base at J, with 6 bases between the two ends. In DNA form, the CDR3 reads TGTGCCAGCAGCTTGGGACTCCAAGAGACCCAGTACTTC. This translates into CASSLGLQETQYF.

V usage is TRBV19 and J usage is TRBJ2-1; perhaps TRBD2 as D (6 bases). The length of the CDR3 is 12 residues. The germline CDR1 and CDR2 sequences are LNHDA and SQIVND (reference sequence). The CDR3 sequence is CRLTGSENEQFF. In nucleotides, the CDR3 is TGTCGTCTAACCGGGAGTGAGAATGAGCAGTTCTTC.

The chain has TRBV30 and TRBJ1-1; D ambiguous. Germline V gene lookup returns CDR1 GTSNPN and CDR2 SVGIG (reference sequence). V was clipped by 0 bases and J by 4 bases, with 15 bases between them. The CDR3 runs to 15 residues. The DNA for the CDR3 is TGTGCCTGGAGTGTAAGCCCTCGGGGAGGCACTGAAGCTTTCTTT. This encodes CAWSVSPRGGTEAFF.

This sequence joins TRBV7-2 and TRBJ2-3; D is unclear. CDR3 length: 14 residues. The germline CDR1 and CDR2 sequences are SGHTA and FQGNSA. Trimming left V 7 bases short and J 0 bases short, with 11 bases between. The CDR3 DNA reads TGTGCCAGCACCCAACTCGGGAGCACAGATACGCAGTATTTT. This translates into CASTQLGSTDTQYF.